The 15 T cell receptor beta chains below come from one sample, sequenced in a study of cytomegalovirus exposure and HLA in healthy donors. The PCR had 60 Vbeta and 13 Jbeta primers. Assay used: immunoSEQ multiplex PCR; TCRdb lists only in-frame clones, some missing. The sample includes some 70,000 clones, about 70% of them seen just once. The sample taken for sequencing was PBMCs. The receptors were sampled from a woman aged 25 to 39 in good health and CMV-seronegative.

In this sample, this clone is medium-sized. This chain joins TRBV15 and TRBJ1-4; TRBD1 agrees at 8 bases. Germline V gene sequence: CDR1 LNHNV, CDR2 YYDKDF (reference sequence). V lost 5 bases to trimming and J lost 4 bases; unmatched junction nucleotides: 6. CDR3 length: 15 amino acids. The CDR3 region has the DNA TGTGCCACCAGCGTAAAAGACAGGGGTAATGAAAAACTGTTTTTT. Amino acid sequence: CATSVKDRGNEKLFF.

The chain has TRBV5-1 and TRBJ2-3; TRBD1 matches at 8 bases. Germline CDR1 reads SGHRS; CDR2 reads YFSETQ. V shed 0 bases and J 0 bases; nucleotides not matched to a gene: 6. CDR3 length equals 17 residues. In DNA, the CDR3 is TGCGCCAGCAGCTTGGTATCAGGGGGCAGGAGCACAGATACGCAGTATTTT. It is translated as CASSLVSGGRSTDTQYF.

This chain uses TRBV6-1 with TRBJ2-7; D gene uncertain. Germline V lookup: CDR1 MNHNS, CDR2 SASEGT. Trimming shortened V by 7 bases and J by 2 bases, and 9 bases separated the two germline ends. There are 12 residues in the CDR3. CDR3 DNA sequence: TGTGCCAGCATAACCCGGGCCTACGAGCAGTACTTC. Amino acid sequence: CASITRAYEQYF.

The J gene is TRBJ1-1, the V gene TRBV25-1; no reliable D call. The CDR3 sequence is 14 residues long. The germline CDR1 and CDR2 sequences are MGHDK and SYGVNS. V was shortened by 1 base and J by 1 base, with 7 bases between the two germline ends. Here the CDR3 reads CASSEFGQNTEAFF. Here the CDR3 DNA reads TGTGCCAGCAGTGAATTCGGTCAGAACACTGAAGCTTTCTTT.

The chain carries TRBV18 and TRBJ1-2, with D perhaps TRBD1 (5 bases). CDR3 length equals 14 residues. Per the germline V gene, CDR1 is KGHSH and CDR2 is LQKENI. With 3 bases removed from V and 0 bases from J, the gap between germline ends came to 8 bases. CDR3 bases: TGTGCCAGCTCACCCCAGGGTGCTAACTATGGCTACACCTTC. Translated: CASSPQGANYGYTF.

The J gene is TRBJ1-3, the V gene TRBV7-6; possibly TRBD1 for D (6 bases). Germline CDR1 SGHVS, CDR2 FNYEAQ. The CDR3 has 15 amino acids. V dropped 1 base and J dropped 4 bases, with 11 bases sitting between them. Here the CDR3 reads CASSLGAGVGNTIYF. DNA of the CDR3: TGTGCCAGCAGCTTAGGAGCAGGGGTGGGAAACACCATATATTTT.

This clone has only one observation. The genes are TRBV28 and TRBJ1-2; the match to TRBD1 covers 7 bases. Germline assignment: CDR1 MDHEN and CDR2 SYDVKM. After removal of 6 bases from V and 2 bases from J, the junction contained 0 bases not matched to a gene. This CDR3 is built from 12 residues. In DNA, the CDR3 is TGTGCCAGCAGGACAGGGAACTATGGCTACACCTTC. This gives the protein CASRTGNYGYTF.

The chain carries TRBV2 and TRBJ1-3; the D is unclear. Deletions cut 2 bases from V and 0 bases from J, with 17 bases between. Germline assignment: CDR1 SNHLY and CDR2 FYNNEI. The CDR3 is 18 residues long. The CDR3 DNA is TGTGCCAGCAGTGAAAATTTCTGGCGGAAGAGCTCTGGAAACACCATATATTTT. It codes for CASSENFWRKSSGNTIYF.

This clone has a handful of counts. The V call is TRBV19, the J call TRBJ2-3; TRBD2 might be the D (5 bases). The CDR3 covers 13 residues. With 6 bases removed from V and 1 base from J, the gap between germline ends came to 8 bases. Germline-derived CDR1 and CDR2 are LNHDA and SQIVND (reference sequence). CDR3 region: CASRTKGTDTQYF. The CDR3 DNA reads as TGTGCCAGTAGGACTAAGGGCACAGATACGCAGTATTTT.

This rearrangement joins TRBV5-1 to TRBJ2-1, with TRBD2 identical over 9 bases. The CDR3 has 14 amino acids. The V and J ends lost 1 base and 9 bases, in that order; junction bases with no gene match: 5. CDR1 SGHRS and CDR2 YFSETQ come from the germline V gene. The CDR3 loop is CASSLIRAGGEQFF. The DNA of the CDR3 is TGCGCCAGCAGCTTGATACGAGCGGGGGGTGAGCAGTTCTTC.

This clone has a single count. J is TRBJ2-5 and V is TRBV25-1, with TRBD1 matching 11 bases. Near its end, the DNA agrees better with TRBJ2-7, so the J call may be wrong. This CDR3 spans 15 amino acids. From germline, CDR1 is MGHDK and CDR2 SYGVNS. As DNA, the CDR3 is TGTGCCAGCACGTATACCGGGACAGGGGGCTACGAGCAGTACTTC. Amino acids: CASTYTGTGGYEQYF.

V usage is TRBV4-3 and J usage is TRBJ2-5; perhaps TRBD1 as D (6 bases). Germline CDR1 LGHNA, CDR2 YSLEER. The CDR3 spans 18 residues. The ends were cut back, 4 bases at V and 5 bases at J, with 26 bases in the middle. The chain's CDR3 is CASSPGRSWDIYGETQYF. In DNA form, the CDR3 reads TGCGCCAGCAGCCCAGGAAGGAGTTGGGACATCTACGGGGAGACCCAGTACTTC.

The chain uses TRBV7-2 and TRBJ2-1; TRBD2 matches at 9 bases. Trimming at V came to 5 bases and at J to 9 bases, leaving 11 bases not matched to a gene. Germline-derived CDR1 and CDR2 are SGHTA and FQGNSA. There are 15 residues in the CDR3. The CDR3 region is CASSPQSSGVGEQFF. Written as DNA, the CDR3 is TGTGCCAGCAGCCCTCAATCTAGCGGGGTGGGTGAGCAGTTCTTC. Using reference TRBV7-2 and TRBJ2-1 for the parts outside the CDR3, the full variable domain is GAGVSQSPSNKVTEKGKDVELRCDPISGHTALYWYRQSLGQGLEFLIYFQGNSAPDKSGLPSDRFSAERTGGSVSTLTIQRTQQEDSAVYLCASSPQSSGVGEQFFGPGTRLTVL.

The genes are TRBV28 and TRBJ2-7; D may be TRBD2 (5 bases). The CDR3 totals 15 residues. The V gene lost 5 bases and the J gene lost 4 bases, with 18 bases spanning the gap. Per germline, CDR1 MDHEN and CDR2 SYDVKM. The CDR3, as DNA: TGTGCCAGCAGTCTCTTTCGGGGTAGGGCGTACGAGCAGTACTTC. It specifies CASSLFRGRAYEQYF.

The chain couples TRBV28 to TRBJ2-7, with TRBD2 as a possible D gene (6 bases). V was trimmed by 7 bases and J by 3 bases, leaving 13 bases between them. The length of the CDR3 is 13 residues. CDR1 and CDR2 (germline): MDHEN, SYDVKM. CDR3 DNA: TGTGCCAGCATGACTAGAATCCTCTACGAGCAGTACTTC. It translates to CASMTRILYEQYF. The whole variable domain, remainder taken from reference TRBV28 and TRBJ2-7, is DVKVTQSSRYLVKRTGEKVFLECVQDMDHENMFWYRQDPGLGLRLIYFSYDVKMKEKGDIPEGYSVSREKKERFSLILESASTNQTSMYLCASMTRILYEQYFGPGTRLTVT.